This T cell receptor beta chain was observed in a study of human T cells and chemical hapten exposure. About the study: Minor pooled library volume differences mainly drove per-sample TCR yield variation.

The CDR3 covers 13 residues. V was trimmed by 1 base and J by 6 bases, leaving 7 bases between them. Germline CDR1 LGHDT, CDR2 YNNKEL (reference sequence). Findings of the study overall: TCRs at high frequency, those above 1 in 1000, did not change with DPC sensitization.

As regards this clonotype: The antigen is unknown. Just one base apart from a much larger clone, this may be a read error. A read error is likely, as this CDR3 ends without the conserved phenylalanine or tryptophan.

In the original workflow: A typical sample had around 90,000 TCRs, with about 23,224 to 690,600 overall. TCRdb reprocessed the 5' RACE reads via MiXCR and lists one record per CDR3 protein. What appears here as the V and J calls and clone size reflects TCRdb's work, not the paper's. This table has 81,000 or so distinct CDR3 sequences, 7% to 8% appearing once. The starting material, unfractionated whole blood, was used for total RNA extraction. The clonotype was recovered from a male donor in good health. V and J are TRBV3-1 and TRBJ2-1; a possible D gene is TRBD1 (5 bases). The CDR3 nucleotides read TGTGCCAGCAGCCAAGGACAGAGCAATGAGCAGTTCCTC. This encodes CASSQGQSNEQFL.